This T cell receptor (beta chain) was found in a study of T-cell reconstitution after alpha-beta-depleted transplantation in children. The V gene lost 4 bases and the J gene lost 4 bases, with 13 bases spanning the gap. CDR3 size: 14 residues. Germline CDR1 SGHTA, CDR2 FQGNSA. A word on this clonotype: Its antigen is currently unknown. A much larger clone differs by one base, so this may be a read error.

Study-level points and caveats: Where some patients showed high TCRbeta diversity at day 60, it came from recipient T cells and thymic progenitors that had survived. T-cell numbers and diversity, one year after transplant, stemmed largely from T cells that were newly produced. Reported findings indicate that, about two months after transplant, alpha-beta T cells came from several hundred expanded clones, which were derived from non-depleted graft cells.

Unique molecular identifiers were incorporated during preparation of the TCRbeta library. One entry per CDR3 protein, called by TCRdb with MiXCR from the PCR reads. The sample includes a few hundred thousand distinct CDR3 sequences, about a tenth of them seen just once. The TCR was taken from a boy under three years old with acute myeloid leukemia, due to receive a stem cell transplant. This sequence joins TRBV7-2 and TRBJ1-2; a weak D match, TRBD1 (6 bases). Here the sequenced sample was PBMCs, taken before TCRalphabeta/CD19-depleted stem cell transplant. Here the CDR3 reads CASSSTGMGYGYTF. CDR3 in DNA: TGTGCCAGCAGCTCAACAGGGATGGGCTATGGCTACACCTTC.